This T cell receptor beta chain was recorded in a study of blood T cell repertoires in COVID-19. Whole-study context: Some COVID-19 samples were acute and others convalescent; all came from the United States, Italy and Spain. T cells, B-cell-depleted T cells, or PBMCs supplied cDNA or gDNA.

Germline V gene lookup returns CDR1 SGHTA and CDR2 FQGNSA. V shed 1 base and J shed 5 bases, with 9 bases lying between them. The CDR3 totals 14 residues. Original data processing: Estimated nucleated cell counts came from reference gene primer amplification. The method was immunoSEQ multiplex PCR; TCRdb's version includes in-frame clones alone and lacks a portion of them. V and J calls and clone size come straight from that table; D and trimming were deduced from the DNA. The repertoire has 100,000 to 150,000 clones, around four fifths of them found once; the top ten carry roughly 5%. This TCR was sampled from a man between 60 and 75 years old with acute or convalescent COVID-19. The sequencing input was peripheral blood. This rearrangement joins TRBV7-2 to TRBJ1-5; D gene uncertain. CDR3 in amino acids: CASSLGQSYQPQHF. The DNA for the CDR3 is TGTGCCAGCAGCTTAGGGCAGTCCTATCAGCCCCAGCATTTT. The variable domain in full, completed from reference TRBV7-2 and TRBJ1-5, reads GAGVSQSPSNKVTEKGKDVELRCDPISGHTALYWYRQSLGQGLEFLIYFQGNSAPDKSGLPSDRFSAERTGGSVSTLTIQRTQQEDSAVYLCASSLGQSYQPQHFGDGTRLSIL.